This T cell receptor (beta chain) originates from a study of human T cells and chemical hapten exposure. TCRdb used MiXCR to reprocess the 5' RACE reads, holding one entry per CDR3 protein. The sample has around 140,000 distinct CDR3 sequences; around 4.1% are singletons. The starting material, unfractionated whole blood, was used for total RNA extraction. This clonotype was counted many times. The germline V gene encodes CDR1 DFQATT and CDR2 SNEGSKA (reference sequence). V gave up 3 bases and J gave up 4 bases; unmatched junction bases: 4. This CDR3 contains 13 residues. The sequence came from a female donor in good health. The rearrangement links TRBV20-1 to TRBJ2-7; 9 bases map to TRBD1. CDR3 loop: CSASTGQGYEQYF. DNA for the CDR3: TGCAGTGCTAGTACGGGACAGGGTTACGAGCAGTACTTC.